These 5 T cell receptor beta chains share one sample of origin, sequenced in a study of shared clonotypes between healthy human individuals. The assay was immunoSEQ multiplex PCR, and TCRdb's table has in-frame clones only and misses some. The table includes approximately 720,000 clones, 72% detected once. Sequenced sample: memory CD4+ T cells sorted from blood. The sample's subset: CD45RA-negative fraction. The receptors shown here come from a woman in her 30s in good health.

The CDR3 here is CATRQGADTQYF. CDR3 nucleotide sequence: TGTGCCACTCGACAGGGTGCCGATACGCAGTATTTT. The chain is built from TRBV2 and TRBJ2-3; 7 positions match TRBD1. Germline values: CDR1 SNHLY, CDR2 FYNNEI. The CDR3 length is 12 residues. The V segment lost 10 bases and the J segment 6 bases; nucleotides outside the gene matches: 7. Full variable domain (remainder filled in from reference TRBV2 and TRBJ2-3): EPEVTQTPSHQVTQMGQEVILRCVPISNHLYFYWYRQILGQKVEFLVSFYNNEISEKSEIFDDQFSVERPDGSNFTLKIRSTKLEDSAMYFCATRQGADTQYFGPGTRLTVL.

This clone was detected once. The chain couples TRBV5-1 to TRBJ2-7; 9 nucleotides match TRBD1. Per the germline V gene, CDR1 is SGHRS and CDR2 is YFSETQ. The J segment lost 5 bases and the V segment lost 4 bases, leaving 10 bases of the junction unmatched. This CDR3 region has 15 residues. The CDR3 sequence: CASSPPGQGRHEQYF. The CDR3 nucleotides read TGCGCCAGCAGCCCACCGGGACAGGGCAGACACGAGCAGTACTTC.

This CDR3 reads CASSPPPGNTIYF. The CDR3 DNA is TGTGCCAGCTCACCACCACCCGGAAACACCATATATTTT. The rearrangement uses TRBV18 and TRBJ1-3; D is unresolved. This CDR3 comprises 13 residues. Germline V gene data show CDR1 as KGHSH and CDR2 as LQKENI. V was trimmed by 0 bases and J by 4 bases, leaving 4 bases between them.

The chain's CDR3 is CASSYSRQAGKETQYF. CDR3 DNA sequence: TGTGCCAGCAGTTACTCTAGGCAGGCCGGAAAGGAGACCCAGTACTTC. The chain combines TRBV6-5 with TRBJ2-5, with D uncertain. V lost 0 bases to trimming and J lost 5 bases, with 16 bases between them. The CDR3 is 16 amino acids. Germline CDR1 and CDR2: MNHEY and SVGAGI.

The chain combines TRBV18 with TRBJ1-1; D might be TRBD1 (6 bases). This CDR3 comprises 15 residues. Deletions cut 2 bases from V and 0 bases from J, with 10 bases between. CDR1 KGHSH and CDR2 LQKENI come from the germline V gene. CDR3 DNA: TGTGCCAGCTCACCAGAAGGGGGGCTGAACACTGAAGCTTTCTTT. It specifies CASSPEGGLNTEAFF.